A single sample is the source of the 20 T cell receptor beta chains below, sequenced in a study of blood T cell repertoires in COVID-19. This table comes from immunoSEQ multiplex PCR, and its TCRdb copy is limited to in-frame clones, with some not included. The sample yields 130,000 to 150,000 clones, 80% to 90% seen once. The specimen was peripheral blood. The source of these receptors is a woman aged 45-65 years with acute or convalescent COVID-19.

This clone occurred once. The V call is TRBV7-9, the J call TRBJ2-3; D is unclear. Per the germline V gene, CDR1 is SEHNR and CDR2 is FQNEAQ (reference sequence). The V end lost 4 bases, the J end lost 6 bases, and 11 bases lay between the germline ends. There are 13 residues in the CDR3. The CDR3 nucleotides are TGTGCCAGCAGCTCACGGTACGGGGATACGCAGTATTTT. This sequence encodes CASSSRYGDTQYF.

This clone was observed a single time. The chain recombines TRBV12-5 with TRBJ1-1; 10 nucleotides align to TRBD1. The junction had 5 bases not matched to a gene; V was cut back by 5 bases and J by 5 bases. This CDR3 has 14 amino acids. The V gene's germline CDR1 is LGHNT and CDR2 FRNRAP. This chain's CDR3 is CASGLDRGRTEAFF. The DNA for the CDR3 is TGTGCTAGTGGTCTCGACAGGGGGCGGACTGAAGCTTTCTTT.

The V and J genes are TRBV5-1 and TRBJ2-3; 12 nucleotides agree with TRBD2. The CDR3 consists of 18 residues. Germline lookup yields CDR1 SGHRS and CDR2 YFSETQ. Trimming cost V 2 bases and J 6 bases; bases outside gene matches: 13. CDR3: CASSFTTGLAGFQDTQYF. CDR3 sequence (DNA): TGCGCCAGCAGCTTTACGACGGGACTAGCGGGTTTTCAGGATACGCAGTATTTT.

The rearrangement uses TRBV11-3 and TRBJ2-1; 8 bases map to TRBD2. Germline V gene data show CDR1 as SGHNT and CDR2 as YENEEA. CDR3 length: 18 amino acids. The J segment lost 0 bases and the V segment lost 6 bases, leaving 13 bases of the junction unmatched. The CDR3 loop reads CASSRLFGGGSSYNEQFF. DNA of the CDR3: TGTGCCAGCAGTCGGTTGTTTGGCGGGGGGAGCTCCTACAATGAGCAGTTCTTC.

This rearrangement joins TRBV20-1 to TRBJ1-6; D is undetermined. The CDR3 contains 15 residues. The germline gives CDR1 DFQATT, CDR2 SNEGSKA (reference sequence). V lost 3 bases, J lost 0 bases, and 9 bases lay in between. In DNA, the CDR3 is TGCAGTGCTAGTACAGAGAGCTCCTATAATTCACCCCTCCACTTT. It yields the protein CSASTESSYNSPLHF.

This rearrangement joins TRBV9 to TRBJ1-5; TRBD1 agrees at 7 bases. V lost 0 bases, J lost 11 bases, and 17 bases stayed unmatched. The CDR3 spans 17 residues. CDR1 is SGDLS and CDR2 is YYNGEE in the germline V gene. CDR3 amino acids: CASSVGPSGQAGLAQHF. The CDR3 DNA reads as TGTGCCAGCAGCGTAGGTCCCTCCGGACAGGCCGGTTTAGCCCAGCATTTT.

The chain is built from TRBV3-1 (or the pseudogene TRBV3-2) and TRBJ2-3; 9 bases fit TRBD2. The CDR3 spans 14 residues. The germline CDR1 and CDR2 sequences are LGHDT and YNNKEL (reference sequence). With V trimmed by 11 bases and J by 3 bases, 9 bases remained unmatched. CDR3: CAATSSGTTDTQYF. In nucleotides, the CDR3 is TGTGCCGCGACCTCTAGCGGGACTACAGATACGCAGTATTTT.

The chain couples TRBV5-4 to TRBJ1-1; 7 nucleotides align to TRBD1. The germline V gene has CDR1 SGHNT and CDR2 YYREEE (reference sequence). The V and J ends lost 3 bases and 4 bases, in that order; junction bases with no gene match: 6. The CDR3 is 14 residues long. CDR3 protein: CASSYPQGPTEAFF. The CDR3 DNA reads TGTGCCAGCAGCTACCCACAGGGGCCCACTGAAGCTTTCTTT.

The chain recombines TRBV19 with TRBJ1-2; 9 bases line up with TRBD1. Looked up from germline, CDR1 is LNHDA and CDR2 is SQIVND (reference sequence). The CDR3 covers 13 residues. J was trimmed by 7 bases and V by 5 bases; bases with no gene match: 5. This chain's CDR3 is CASSLQGAPGYTF. For the CDR3, the DNA is TGTGCCAGTAGTTTACAGGGGGCGCCTGGCTACACCTTC.

This clone was recorded once. The chain employs TRBV7-9 and TRBJ1-6, with 7 bases fitting TRBD1. The CDR3 contains 15 residues. With V trimmed by 2 bases and J by 9 bases, 7 bases remained unmatched. The germline CDR1 and CDR2 sequences are SEHNR and FQNEAQ (reference sequence). As DNA, the CDR3 is TGTGCCAGCAGCTTAAGACAGGGCAATAGTTCACCCCTCCACTTT. It codes for CASSLRQGNSSPLHF.

The chain is built from TRBV27 and TRBJ2-7; 7 nucleotides agree with TRBD1. With 4 bases clipped from V and 3 bases from J, the junction kept 12 bases outside the gene matches. This CDR3 is built from 16 residues. CDR1 MNHEY and CDR2 SMNVEV come from the germline V gene (reference sequence). Here the CDR3 DNA reads TGTGCCAGCAGTTCGATACAGGGGCTAAATCTCTACGAGCAGTACTTC. Translated: CASSSIQGLNLYEQYF.

The chain links TRBV5-6 to TRBJ1-2; D is unresolved. The CDR3 extends over 13 amino acids. V lost 0 bases to trimming and J lost 3 bases, with 6 bases between them. Germline CDR1 reads SGHDT; CDR2 reads YYEEEE. CDR3: CASSLDTDYGYTF. The CDR3 nucleotides are TGTGCCAGCAGCTTGGACACCGACTATGGCTACACCTTC.

The V and J genes are TRBV20-1 and TRBJ1-5; D is uncertain. In germline, CDR1 is DFQATT, CDR2 SNEGSKA (reference sequence). The CDR3 is made up of 15 amino acids. Trimming took off 3 bases at V and 4 bases at J, with 16 bases between the two ends. The CDR3 DNA is TGCAGTGCTAGTGTAGGACTCGAAGGAAATCAGCCCCAGCATTTT. Amino acid sequence: CSASVGLEGNQPQHF.

The chain employs TRBV18 and TRBJ2-2; 7 nucleotides agree with TRBD2. CDR1 is KGHSH, CDR2 LQKENI, per germline. After removal of 0 bases from V and 5 bases from J, the junction contained 6 bases not matched to a gene. The CDR3 consists of 16 residues. DNA of the CDR3: TGTGCCAGCTCACCACCGTCACGGGGGGAGACCGGGGAGCTGTTTTTT. Protein product: CASSPPSRGETGELFF.

The chain joins TRBV5-5 to TRBJ1-6; 8 bases are a match to TRBD1. With 2 bases clipped from V and 10 bases from J, the junction kept 5 bases outside the gene matches. CDR1 and CDR2 from the germline V gene are SGHKS and YYEKEE (reference sequence). This CDR3 comprises 14 residues. Here the CDR3 DNA reads TGTGCCAGCAGCTTCCTGACAGGGGACTCACCCCTCCACTTT. Its translation: CASSFLTGDSPLHF.

This chain uses TRBV5-1 with TRBJ2-1; possible D gene TRBD1, 6 bases. The V gene lost 0 bases and the J gene lost 2 bases, with 15 bases spanning the gap. The CDR3 runs 17 residues. Germline CDR1 reads SGHRS; CDR2 reads YFSETQ. The CDR3 bases are TGCGCCAGCAGCTTGGAGTCAGGGGTGCATCCCTACAATGAGCAGTTCTTC. Amino acid sequence: CASSLESGVHPYNEQFF.

The chain recombines TRBV18 with TRBJ1-5, with a possible D match to TRBD1 (5 bases). The V and J ends lost 6 bases and 5 bases respectively, with 14 bases between them. This CDR3 contains 14 residues. CDR1 KGHSH and CDR2 LQKENI come from the germline V gene. The CDR3 here is CASSPVGEDQPQHF. The CDR3 nucleotides read TGTGCCAGCTCCCCAGTGGGGGAGGATCAGCCCCAGCATTTT.

J is TRBJ2-7 and V is TRBV7-9, with a possible D match to TRBD1 (5 bases). Germline V CDR1 and CDR2: SEHNR, FQNEAQ (reference sequence). V was pared by 1 base and J by 2 bases, with 9 bases between. CDR3 length: 14 amino acids. This CDR3 reads CASSLVVGAYEQYF. CDR3 sequence (DNA): TGTGCCAGCAGCTTAGTCGTAGGGGCCTACGAGCAGTACTTC.

The chain combines TRBV12-3 or TRBV12-4 with TRBJ1-2; tentatively, D is TRBD1 (5 bases). Trimming removed 7 bases at V and 8 bases at J, with 14 bases between. This CDR3 is built from 12 residues. DNA for the CDR3: TGTGCCAGCAATCAGGGAGGGGCGGGCTACACCTTC. It specifies CASNQGGAGYTF.

J is TRBJ1-2 and V is TRBV5-4, with D unresolved. Germline CDR1 SGHNT, CDR2 YYREEE (reference sequence). The CDR3 has 12 residues. V shed 1 base and J shed 10 bases, with 11 bases lying between them. Here the CDR3 reads CASSLWRQIYTF. CDR3 nucleotides: TGTGCCAGCAGCTTGTGGAGGCAGATCTACACCTTC.